This entry features one T cell receptor (beta chain) sequence. Clones were sequenced by immunoSEQ multiplex PCR, and TCRdb holds only the in-frame ones, with some missing. The table includes about 140,000 clones, about 80% detected once. This specimen comes from a study of blood T cell repertoires in COVID-19. Overall study context: The origin of the acute and convalescent COVID-19 samples was the United States, Italy and Spain.

The germline gives CDR1 MDHEN, CDR2 SYDVKM. This CDR3 is built from 18 residues. V trimming: 8 bases; J trimming: 1 base; junction bases outside the gene matches: 17. The rearrangement joins TRBV28 to TRBJ1-5; 7 nucleotides agree with TRBD1. Sequenced sample: PBMCs or T cells enriched from blood (not recorded which). The source of this sequence is a woman between 45 and 60 years old who had recovered from COVID-19. The CDR3 DNA reads TGTGCCAGCTCCTCCCCGTCGGGACAGTGGCCCAGCAATCAGCCCCAGCATTTT. Encoded protein: CASSSPSGQWPSNQPQHF.